These 19 T cell receptor beta chains share one sample of origin, sequenced in a study of cytomegalovirus exposure and HLA in healthy donors. Method: immunoSEQ multiplex PCR; TCRdb's copy keeps in-frame clones and lacks some. Seen here are under 200,000 clones, approximately 86% observed once, and the top ten hold 2% to 2.5%. The sample consisted of PBMCs. Source of these receptors: a young woman in good health and CMV-seronegative.

The CDR3 here is CASRELGGMNTEAFF. CDR3 sequence (DNA): TGTGCCAGTAGGGAGTTGGGAGGAATGAACACTGAAGCTTTCTTT. The chain has TRBV19 and TRBJ1-1; D not resolved. Trimming took 6 bases from V and 0 from J, leaving 14 bases between them. CDR1 is LNHDA, CDR2 SQIVND, per germline (reference sequence). CDR3 length equals 15 residues. Filled out from reference TRBV19 and TRBJ1-1, the complete variable domain reads DGGITQSPKYLFRKEGQNVTLSCEQNLNHDAMYWYRQDPGQGLRLIYYSQIVNDFQKGDIAEGYSVSREKKESFPLTVTSAQKNPTAFYLCASRELGGMNTEAFFGQGTRLTVV.

The chain employs TRBV30 and TRBJ2-7, with TRBD2 matching 7 bases. V shed 3 bases, J shed 4 bases, and the junction held 9 bases outside the gene matches. Looked up from germline, CDR1 is GTSNPN and CDR2 is SVGIG (reference sequence). The CDR3 loop spans 14 amino acids. CDR3 amino acids: CAWRISGERYEQYF. In nucleotides, the CDR3 is TGTGCCTGGAGGATAAGCGGGGAGAGGTACGAGCAGTACTTC.

This chain uses TRBV14 with TRBJ1-2, with a tentative D call TRBD1 (6 bases). V lost 6 bases to trimming and J lost 8 bases, with 19 bases between them. The CDR3 loop spans 14 amino acids. The germline CDR1 and CDR2 sequences are SGHDN and FVKESK. CDR3 protein: CASSPTGTTGGYTF. CDR3 sequence (DNA): TGTGCCAGCAGTCCAACCGGGACAACGGGCGGCTACACCTTC.

This sequence joins TRBV19 and TRBJ2-1; TRBD2 matches at 9 bases. J was trimmed by 2 bases and V by 1 base; bases with no gene match: 0. The CDR3 is 15 amino acids. Germline values: CDR1 LNHDA, CDR2 SQIVND (reference sequence). CDR3 sequence reads: CASSIGGRAYNEQFF. DNA for the CDR3: TGTGCCAGTAGTATAGGCGGGAGGGCCTACAATGAGCAGTTCTTC.

The chain has TRBV18 and TRBJ1-1; 8 bases map to TRBD1. The V and J ends lost 3 bases and 1 base, in that order; junction bases with no gene match: 16. The CDR3 runs to 19 residues. From germline, CDR1 is KGHSH and CDR2 LQKENI. The DNA of the CDR3 is TGTGCCAGCTCACCCTTTCCCCGGACAGGGAAGGGGACGAACACTGAAGCTTTCTTT. It codes for CASSPFPRTGKGTNTEAFF.

The gene calls are TRBV7-8 and TRBJ2-1, with 12 bases identical to TRBD2. Germline trimming cut 5 bases from V and 8 bases from J; bases unmatched to any gene: 7. The CDR3 spans 15 residues. Germline loops: CDR1 SGHVS, CDR2 FQNEAQ. The CDR3 is CASSPSSGRAHEQFF. For the CDR3, the DNA is TGTGCCAGCAGCCCCTCTAGCGGGAGGGCACATGAGCAGTTCTTC. The full variable domain, its missing parts supplied by reference TRBV7-8 and TRBJ2-1, is GAGVSQSPRYKVAKRGQDVALRCDPISGHVSLFWYQQALGQGPEFLTYFQNEAQLDKSGLPSDRFFAERPEGSVSTLKIQRTQQEDSAVYLCASSPSSGRAHEQFFGPGTRLTVL.

The chain is built from TRBV7-2 and TRBJ1-2; 7 bases match TRBD1. Looked up from germline, CDR1 is SGHTA and CDR2 is FQGNSA. V lost 5 bases and J lost 4; bases outside the gene matches: 19. The CDR3 totals 18 residues. CDR3 in amino acids: CASSPLIPIPGQLYGYTF. The CDR3 bases are TGTGCCAGCAGCCCTCTAATCCCCATTCCGGGACAGCTCTATGGCTACACCTTC.

V and J are TRBV5-1 and TRBJ2-7; D is perhaps TRBD2 (5 bases). V shed 4 bases and J shed 10 bases, with 18 bases lying between them. The CDR3 consists of 13 residues. From germline, CDR1 is SGHRS and CDR2 YFSETQ. The CDR3 DNA is TGCGCCAGCAGCAACGGACTTACCCAGAACCAGTACTTC. Protein: CASSNGLTQNQYF.

This clone has only one observation. The chain recombines TRBV19 with TRBJ1-1; D not resolved. CDR1 LNHDA and CDR2 SQIVND come from the germline V gene (reference sequence). This CDR3 spans 14 amino acids. V shed 4 bases and J shed 5 bases, with 14 bases lying between them. The CDR3: CASSNRVPGTEAFF. DNA for the CDR3: TGTGCCAGTAGTAACCGGGTCCCTGGTACTGAAGCTTTCTTT.

The V call is TRBV7-3, the J call TRBJ1-6, with TRBD1 identical over 7 bases. This CDR3 region has 18 residues. Germline CDR1 reads SGHTA; CDR2 reads FQGTGA. J lost 0 bases, V lost 5 bases, and 10 bases had no gene match. Written as DNA, the CDR3 is TGTGCCAGCAGCCCCGGGAGAGCAGGGGGCTCCTATAATTCACCCCTCCACTTT. This encodes CASSPGRAGGSYNSPLHF.

This chain connects TRBV2 to TRBJ2-3; the D gene is possibly TRBD1 (6 bases). This CDR3 is 16 amino acids long. Germline loops: CDR1 SNHLY, CDR2 FYNNEI. V was clipped by 6 bases and J by 2 bases, with 18 bases between them. The CDR3 DNA reads as TGTGCCAGCAGGGCACAGGGTTGGTTTATCACAGATACGCAGTATTTT. It encodes CASRAQGWFITDTQYF.

The V and J genes are TRBV19 and TRBJ2-7; D perhaps matches TRBD1 (6 bases). The germline V and J ends were trimmed by 1 base and 2 bases, with 9 bases remaining between them. Per germline, CDR1 LNHDA and CDR2 SQIVND (reference sequence). CDR3 length equals 14 residues. In DNA, the CDR3 is TGTGCCAGTAGTATAGCGTCAGGGGCCTACGAGCAGTACTTC. This gives the protein CASSIASGAYEQYF.

The chain joins TRBV19 to TRBJ1-1, with TRBD1 identical over 10 bases. The CDR3 has 15 amino acids. The germline V gene has CDR1 LNHDA and CDR2 SQIVND (reference sequence). Unmatched junction bases numbered 9, after V lost 5 bases and J lost 6 bases. The chain's CDR3 is CASSQVGTGVAEAFF. The CDR3, as DNA: TGTGCCAGTAGTCAGGTAGGGACAGGGGTCGCTGAAGCTTTCTTT.

The rearrangement uses TRBV11-3 and TRBJ2-1; TRBD1 matches at 8 bases. CDR3 length: 15 amino acids. Looked up from germline, CDR1 is SGHNT and CDR2 is YENEEA. The V gene end was trimmed by 1 base and the J gene end by 5 bases; junction bases not matched to a gene: 4. This chain's CDR3 is CASSLGQGIHNEQFF. CDR3 sequence (DNA): TGTGCCAGCAGCTTAGGACAGGGGATCCACAATGAGCAGTTCTTC.

In the case of this clone: Other DNA sequences in this sample translate to the same CDR3. The CDR3 sequence is CASSQDRDRSTDTQYF. For the CDR3, the DNA is TGCGCCAGCAGCCAGGACCGGGACAGGAGCACAGATACGCAGTATTTT. The chain carries TRBV4-3 and TRBJ2-3; TRBD1 aligns across 8 bases. V trimming: 3 bases; J trimming: 0 bases; junction bases outside the gene matches: 5. Germline V gene sequence: CDR1 LGHNA, CDR2 YSLEER. The CDR3 is made up of 16 amino acids.

The rearrangement links TRBV9 to TRBJ1-2, with D unresolved. The ends were cut back, 2 bases at V and 2 bases at J, with 10 bases in the middle. CDR3 length: 14 amino acids. CDR1 SGDLS and CDR2 YYNGEE come from the germline V gene. CDR3 protein: CASSVHGGNYGYTF. The CDR3 coding sequence is TGTGCCAGCAGCGTCCACGGAGGAAACTATGGCTACACCTTC.

This sequence joins TRBV7-2 and TRBJ2-3, with TRBD2 matching 8 bases. The CDR3 covers 17 residues. The V and J ends lost 1 base and 3 bases, in that order; junction bases with no gene match: 9. Per germline, CDR1 SGHTA and CDR2 FQGNSA. CDR3 coding DNA: TGTGCCAGCAGCTTAGGAGCGGCGGGGGGAGGAACAGATACGCAGTATTTT. Encoded protein: CASSLGAAGGGTDTQYF.

The chain carries TRBV2 and TRBJ2-7, with 9 nucleotides matching TRBD2. The germline V gene encodes CDR1 SNHLY and CDR2 FYNNEI. The CDR3 extends over 16 amino acids. The J segment lost 2 bases and the V segment lost 6 bases, leaving 11 bases of the junction unmatched. The DNA of the CDR3 is TGTGCCAGCAGCGGCGGGGGGGACAGCAGCCCCTACGAGCAGTACTTC. Encoded protein: CASSGGGDSSPYEQYF.

V usage is TRBV4-1 and J usage is TRBJ1-5; tentative D call: TRBD1 (6 bases). This CDR3 is built from 16 residues. CDR1 MGHRA and CDR2 YSYEKL come from the germline V gene. Deletions cut 0 bases from V and 7 bases from J, with 16 bases between. The CDR3 here is CASSQDRAGGGQPQHF. Written as DNA, the CDR3 is TGCGCCAGCAGCCAAGATAGGGCTGGGGGCGGCCAGCCCCAGCATTTT.